This TCR beta chain was sequenced during a study of blood T cell repertoires in COVID-19. Profiled with immunoSEQ multiplex PCR; TCRdb holds only in-frame clones, not every one. Of about 64,000 clones detected, more than 75% appear once; the ten largest clones hold roughly 13%. Sequenced input: peripheral blood. The TCR originated in a human donor in a cohort sampled during active COVID-19.

The CDR3 here is CASTSPRTSGQETQYF. In DNA, the CDR3 is TGTGCCAGCACCTCGCCACGGACTAGCGGCCAAGAGACCCAGTACTTC. This chain joins TRBV27 and TRBJ2-5, with 10 bases that match TRBD2. With V trimmed by 7 bases and J by 1 base, 9 bases remained unmatched. Germline V gene sequence: CDR1 MNHEY, CDR2 SMNVEV (reference sequence). There are 16 residues in the CDR3.